The 5 T cell receptor beta chains below were found in one sample sequenced in a study of CD8+CD57+ T cells in acquired aplastic anemia. CDR3 and TCR beta VDJ profiling relied on genomic DNA as the template. One entry per CDR3 protein, called by TCRdb with MiXCR from the reads. The sample includes 200,000 or so distinct CDR3 sequences, roughly 60% of them seen just once. Only patients with CD8+CD57+ cell expansion on flow cytometry were chosen for sequencing. The source material was sorted CD4+, CD8+, or CD8+CD57+ T cells (not recorded which) from PBMCs. Source of these receptors: a human donor with aplastic anemia.

This sequence joins TRBV5-1 and TRBJ2-3; D call uncertain. The CDR3 length is 14 residues. CDR1 SGHRS and CDR2 YFSETQ come from the germline V gene. V was cut by 0 bases and J by 2 bases, with 7 bases left in between. The CDR3 protein is CASSLVLNTDTQYF. The CDR3 nucleotides are TGCGCCAGCAGCTTGGTCCTCAACACAGATACGCAGTATTTT.

This clonotype was detected a few times. The rearrangement joins TRBV2 to TRBJ2-7, with 9 nucleotides matching TRBD1. Trimming took 0 bases from V and 6 from J; bases not matched to a gene: 9. CDR1 is SNHLY, CDR2 FYNNEI, per germline. This CDR3 region has 16 residues. The CDR3 sequence is CASSEASGTGLLEQYF. The CDR3 nucleotides are TGTGCCAGCAGTGAAGCCTCCGGGACAGGGCTCCTCGAGCAGTACTTC.

This clonotype was seen a single time. The chain couples TRBV24-1 to TRBJ1-1; 8 bases match TRBD1. Unmatched junction bases numbered 11, after V lost 5 bases and J lost 1 base. The CDR3 is made up of 17 amino acids. CDR1 and CDR2 (germline): KGHDR, SFDVKD. For the CDR3, the DNA is TGTGCCACCAGTGCCCACCCCAGTGACAGGGGGAACACTGAAGCTTTCTTT. Its translation: CATSAHPSDRGNTEAFF.

This clonotype was seen only once. J is TRBJ2-5 and V is TRBV24-1; 10 bases fit TRBD1. Germline V lookup: CDR1 KGHDR, CDR2 SFDVKD. Trimming took 2 bases from V and 5 from J; bases not matched to a gene: 10. There are 17 residues in the CDR3. The CDR3 is CATSDSKDRGRTETQYF. CDR3 sequence (DNA): TGTGCCACCAGTGATTCGAAGGACAGGGGGAGGACGGAGACCCAGTACTTC.

This clonotype was picked up a small number of times. The CDR3 reads CASSLYRGPTDTQYF. CDR3 DNA sequence: TGTGCCAGCAGCTTATACAGGGGGCCGACAGATACGCAGTATTTT. The gene calls are TRBV7-8 and TRBJ2-3; 9 bases line up with TRBD1. The CDR3 sequence is 15 residues long. Germline trimming cut 2 bases from V and 3 bases from J; bases unmatched to any gene: 3. Per the germline V gene, CDR1 is SGHVS and CDR2 is FQNEAQ.